Sequencing of this T cell receptor (beta chain) was carried out in a study of blood T cell repertoires in COVID-19. Study summary: Material from acute and convalescent COVID-19 was sourced from the United States, Italy and Spain. The analysed material was cDNA or gDNA that came from T cells, B-cell-depleted T cells, or PBMCs.

There are 15 residues in the CDR3. With V trimmed by 2 bases and J by 2 bases, 3 bases remained unmatched. Germline lookup yields CDR1 MNHNS and CDR2 SASEGT. The assay was immunoSEQ multiplex PCR, and TCRdb's table has in-frame clones only and misses some. Of about 220,000 clones in the sample, over 70% are singletons; the top ten hold 7.2%. Input material: peripheral blood. This clonotype was sampled from a woman between 65 and 79 years old with acute or convalescent COVID-19. The gene calls are TRBV6-1 and TRBJ2-1; 7 bases fit TRBD1. CDR3 bases: TGTGCCAGCAGTGAACACAGGGGAGCCTACAATGAGCAGTTCTTC. Amino acids: CASSEHRGAYNEQFF.